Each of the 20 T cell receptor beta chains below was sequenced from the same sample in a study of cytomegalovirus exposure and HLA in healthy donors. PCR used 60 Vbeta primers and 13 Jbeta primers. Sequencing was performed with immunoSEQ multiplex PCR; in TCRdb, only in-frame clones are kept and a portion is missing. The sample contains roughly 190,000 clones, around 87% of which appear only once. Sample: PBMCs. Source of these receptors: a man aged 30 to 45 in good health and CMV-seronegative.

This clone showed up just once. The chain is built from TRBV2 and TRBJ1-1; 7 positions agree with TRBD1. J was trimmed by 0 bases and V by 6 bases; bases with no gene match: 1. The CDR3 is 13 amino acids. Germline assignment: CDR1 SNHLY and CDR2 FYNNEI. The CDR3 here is CASSTGVNTEAFF. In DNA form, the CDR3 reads TGTGCCAGCAGCACAGGGGTGAACACTGAAGCTTTCTTT. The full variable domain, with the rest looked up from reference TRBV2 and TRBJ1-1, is EPEVTQTPSHQVTQMGQEVILRCVPISNHLYFYWYRQILGQKVEFLVSFYNNEISEKSEIFDDQFSVERPDGSNFTLKIRSTKLEDSAMYFCASSTGVNTEAFFGQGTRLTVV.

This chain's CDR3 is CASSPRTGKGPNEKLFF. The CDR3, as DNA: TGTGCCAGCTCCCCCAGGACAGGGAAAGGCCCTAATGAAAAACTGTTTTTT. V gene TRBV18 combines with J gene TRBJ1-4; 8 bases line up with TRBD1. After removal of 6 bases from V and 3 bases from J, the junction contained 12 bases not matched to a gene. The CDR3 sequence is 17 residues long. Germline CDR1 and CDR2: KGHSH and LQKENI.

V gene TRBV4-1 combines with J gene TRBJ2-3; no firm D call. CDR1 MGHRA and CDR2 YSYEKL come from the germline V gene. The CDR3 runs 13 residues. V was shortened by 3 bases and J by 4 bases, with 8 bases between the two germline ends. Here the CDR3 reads CASSHEVPDTQYF. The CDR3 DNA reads TGCGCCAGCAGCCACGAGGTCCCAGATACGCAGTATTTT.

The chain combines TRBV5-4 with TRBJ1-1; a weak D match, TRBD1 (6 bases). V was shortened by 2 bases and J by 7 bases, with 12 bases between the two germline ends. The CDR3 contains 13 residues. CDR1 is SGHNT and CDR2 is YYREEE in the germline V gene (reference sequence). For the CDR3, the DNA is TGTGCCAGCAGCTTCGGCAGGGGATATGAAGCTTTCTTT. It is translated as CASSFGRGYEAFF.

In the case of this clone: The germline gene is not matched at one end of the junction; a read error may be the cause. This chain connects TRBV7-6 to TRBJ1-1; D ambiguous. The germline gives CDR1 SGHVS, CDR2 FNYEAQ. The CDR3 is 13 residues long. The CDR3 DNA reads TGTGCCAGCAGCTTAGGGGGTGGAGGAAGCTTGGTCTTT. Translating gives CASSLGGGGSLVF.

CDR3 residues: CATDREDNQPQHF. CDR3 coding DNA: TGTGCCACCGACAGGGAAGACAATCAGCCCCAGCATTTT. The genes are TRBV6-1 and TRBJ1-5; TRBD1 agrees at 7 bases. After removal of 10 bases from V and 3 bases from J, the junction contained 6 bases not matched to a gene. The CDR3 runs to 13 residues. CDR1 and CDR2 (germline): MNHNS, SASEGT.

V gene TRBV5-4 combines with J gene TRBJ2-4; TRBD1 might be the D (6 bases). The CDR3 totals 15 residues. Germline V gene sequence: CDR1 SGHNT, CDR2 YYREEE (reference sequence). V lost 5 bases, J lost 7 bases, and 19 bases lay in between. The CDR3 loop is CASSYSGARANIQYF. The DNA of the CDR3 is TGTGCCAGCAGTTACTCAGGGGCGCGGGCGAACATTCAGTACTTC.

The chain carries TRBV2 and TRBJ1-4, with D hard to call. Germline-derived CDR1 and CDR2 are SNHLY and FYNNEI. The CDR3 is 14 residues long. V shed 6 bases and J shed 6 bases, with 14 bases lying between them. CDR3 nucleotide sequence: TGTGCCAGCAGGAGTCGTACTAAGCATGAAAAACTGTTTTTT. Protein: CASRSRTKHEKLFF. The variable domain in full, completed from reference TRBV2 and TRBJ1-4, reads EPEVTQTPSHQVTQMGQEVILRCVPISNHLYFYWYRQILGQKVEFLVSFYNNEISEKSEIFDDQFSVERPDGSNFTLKIRSTKLEDSAMYFCASRSRTKHEKLFFGSGTQLSVL.

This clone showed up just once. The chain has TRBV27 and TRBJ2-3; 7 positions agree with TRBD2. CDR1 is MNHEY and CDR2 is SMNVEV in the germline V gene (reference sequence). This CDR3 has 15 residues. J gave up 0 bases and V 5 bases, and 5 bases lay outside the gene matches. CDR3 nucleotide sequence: TGTGCCAGCAGTAGCCCTAGCGGTAGCACAGATACGCAGTATTTT. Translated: CASSSPSGSTDTQYF.

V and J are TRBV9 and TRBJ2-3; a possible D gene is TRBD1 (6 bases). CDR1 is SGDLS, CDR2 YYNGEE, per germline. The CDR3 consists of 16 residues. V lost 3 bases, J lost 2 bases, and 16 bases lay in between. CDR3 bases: TGTGCCAGCAGCGCAGAAGGGGGTACAAACACAGATACGCAGTATTTT. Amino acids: CASSAEGGTNTDTQYF.

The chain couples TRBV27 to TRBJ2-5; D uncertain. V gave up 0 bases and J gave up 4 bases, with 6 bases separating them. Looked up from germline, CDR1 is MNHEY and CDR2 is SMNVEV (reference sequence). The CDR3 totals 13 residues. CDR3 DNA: TGTGCCAGCAGTTTATCGAGAGTAGAGACCCAGTACTTC. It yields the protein CASSLSRVETQYF.

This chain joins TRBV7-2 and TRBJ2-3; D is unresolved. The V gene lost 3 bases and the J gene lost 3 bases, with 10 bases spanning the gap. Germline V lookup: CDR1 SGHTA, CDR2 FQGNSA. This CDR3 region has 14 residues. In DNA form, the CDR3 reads TGTGCCAGCAGCTTTTTCGGAGATACAGATACGCAGTATTTT. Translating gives CASSFFGDTDTQYF.

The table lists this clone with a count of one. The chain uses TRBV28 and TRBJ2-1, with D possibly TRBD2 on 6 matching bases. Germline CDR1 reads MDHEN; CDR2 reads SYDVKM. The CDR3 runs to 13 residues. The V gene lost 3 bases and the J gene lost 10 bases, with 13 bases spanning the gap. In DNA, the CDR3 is TGTGCCAGCAGTTTGGGGGGTCCAGGCGAGCAGTTCTTC. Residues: CASSLGGPGEQFF.

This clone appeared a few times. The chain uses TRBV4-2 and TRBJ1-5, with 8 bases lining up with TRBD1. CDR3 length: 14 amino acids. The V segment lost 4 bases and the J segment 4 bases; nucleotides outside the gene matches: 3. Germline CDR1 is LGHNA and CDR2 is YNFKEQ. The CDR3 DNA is TGTGCCAGCAGCCTAGACAGGGGTAATCAGCCCCAGCATTTT. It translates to CASSLDRGNQPQHF.

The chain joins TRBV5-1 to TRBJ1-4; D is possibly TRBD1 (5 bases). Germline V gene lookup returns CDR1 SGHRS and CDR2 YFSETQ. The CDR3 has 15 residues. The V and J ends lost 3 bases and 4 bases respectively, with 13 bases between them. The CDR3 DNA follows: TGCGCCAGCAGCTACAACAGGCCCGATAATGAAAAACTGTTTTTT. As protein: CASSYNRPDNEKLFF.

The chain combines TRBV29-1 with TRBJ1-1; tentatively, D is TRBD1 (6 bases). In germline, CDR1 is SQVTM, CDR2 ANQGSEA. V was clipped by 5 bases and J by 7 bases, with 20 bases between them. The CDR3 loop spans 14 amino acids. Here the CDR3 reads CSVFNRVGGLEAFF. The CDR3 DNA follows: TGCAGCGTTTTTAACAGGGTCGGGGGGCTTGAAGCTTTCTTT.

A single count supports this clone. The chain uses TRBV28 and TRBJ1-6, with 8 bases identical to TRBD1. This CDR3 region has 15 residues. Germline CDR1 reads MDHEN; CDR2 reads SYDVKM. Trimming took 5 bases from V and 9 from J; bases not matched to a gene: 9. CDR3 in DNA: TGTGCCAGCAGTGCACCACAGGGGGGGGGTTCACCCCTCCACTTT. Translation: CASSAPQGGGSPLHF.

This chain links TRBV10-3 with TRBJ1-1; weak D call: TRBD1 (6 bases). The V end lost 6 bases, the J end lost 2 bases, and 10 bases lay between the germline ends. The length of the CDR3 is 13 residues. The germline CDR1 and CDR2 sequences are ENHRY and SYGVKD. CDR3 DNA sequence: TGTGCCATCAGGGACAGCCTAAACACTGAAGCTTTCTTT. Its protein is CAIRDSLNTEAFF.

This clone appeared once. The CDR3 DNA follows: TGCGCCAGCGGCAGAACCGAAGCGGGGGGCGGTGAGCAGTTCTTC. Amino acids: CASGRTEAGGGEQFF. The V and J genes are TRBV4-1 and TRBJ2-1; 9 bases fit TRBD2. The germline V gene encodes CDR1 MGHRA and CDR2 YSYEKL. J lost 9 bases, V lost 8 bases, and 14 bases had no gene match. The length of the CDR3 is 15 residues.

CDR3 in amino acids: CASSLGTSSSGANVLTF. CDR3 DNA sequence: TGTGCCAGCAGCTTAGGGACTAGCAGCTCTGGGGCCAACGTCCTGACTTTC. The V call is TRBV11-3, the J call TRBJ2-6; TRBD2 matches at 8 bases. The length of the CDR3 is 17 residues. The germline V gene encodes CDR1 SGHNT and CDR2 YENEEA. Trimming removed 1 base from V and 0 bases from J; junction bases left unmatched: 2. Filled out from reference TRBV11-3 and TRBJ2-6, the complete variable domain reads EAGVVQSPRYKIIEKKQPVAFWCNPISGHNTLYWYLQNLGQGPELLIRYENEEAVDDSQLPKDRFSAERLKGVDSTLKIQPAELGDSAVYLCASSLGTSSSGANVLTFGAGSRLTVL.